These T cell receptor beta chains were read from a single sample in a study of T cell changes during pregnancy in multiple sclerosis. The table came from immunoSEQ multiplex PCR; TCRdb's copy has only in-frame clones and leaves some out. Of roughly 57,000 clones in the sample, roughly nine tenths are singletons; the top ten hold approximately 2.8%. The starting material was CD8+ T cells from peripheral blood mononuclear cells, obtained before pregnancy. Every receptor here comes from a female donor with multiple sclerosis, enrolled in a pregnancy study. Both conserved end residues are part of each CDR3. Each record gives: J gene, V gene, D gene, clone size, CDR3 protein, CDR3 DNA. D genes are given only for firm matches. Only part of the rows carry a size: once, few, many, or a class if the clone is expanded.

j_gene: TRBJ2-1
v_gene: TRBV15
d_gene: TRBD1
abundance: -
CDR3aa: CATSRTKGQAISYNEQFF
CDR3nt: TGTGCCACCAGCAGAACCAAGGGACAGGCGATCTCCTACAATGAGCAGTTCTTC

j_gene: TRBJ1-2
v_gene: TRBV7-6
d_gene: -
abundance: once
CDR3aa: CASSPGGVGGYTF
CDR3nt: TGTGCCAGCAGCCCAGGAGGGGTAGGTGGCTACACCTTC

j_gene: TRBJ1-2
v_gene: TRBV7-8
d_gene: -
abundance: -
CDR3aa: CASSLGTAYGYTF
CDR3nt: TGTGCCAGCAGCTTAGGGACAGCATATGGCTACACCTTC

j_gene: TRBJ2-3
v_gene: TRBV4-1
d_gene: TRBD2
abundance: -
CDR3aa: CASSQVTSGVVDTQYF
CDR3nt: TGCGCCAGCAGCCAAGTGACTAGCGGGGTGGTAGATACGCAGTATTTT

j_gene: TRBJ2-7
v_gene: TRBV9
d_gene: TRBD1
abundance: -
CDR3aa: CASSVAPAGQDSYEQYF
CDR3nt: TGTGCCAGCAGCGTAGCCCCGGCGGGACAGGACTCCTACGAGCAGTACTTC

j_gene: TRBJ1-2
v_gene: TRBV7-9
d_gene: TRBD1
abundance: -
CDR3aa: CASSLGQGANYGYTF
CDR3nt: TGTGCCAGCAGCTTAGGACAGGGAGCTAACTATGGCTACACCTTC

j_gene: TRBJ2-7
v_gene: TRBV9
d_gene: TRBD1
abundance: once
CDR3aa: CASSTGQGSEQYF
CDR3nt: TGTGCCAGCAGCACAGGACAGGGGAGCGAGCAGTACTTC

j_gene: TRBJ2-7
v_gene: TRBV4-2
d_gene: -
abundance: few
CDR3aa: CASSQEGAASYEQYF
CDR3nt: TGTGCCAGCAGCCAAGAGGGCGCCGCCAGCTACGAGCAGTACTTC

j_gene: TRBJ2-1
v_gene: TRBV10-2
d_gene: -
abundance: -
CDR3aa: CASSVISEQFF
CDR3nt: TGCGCCAGCAGTGTAATCAGTGAGCAGTTCTTC

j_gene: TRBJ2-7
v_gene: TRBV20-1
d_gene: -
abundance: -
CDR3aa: CSAGLYEQYF
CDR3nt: TGCAGTGCTGGACTCTACGAGCAGTACTTC

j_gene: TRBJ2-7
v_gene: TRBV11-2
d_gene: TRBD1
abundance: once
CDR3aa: CASSLRDRIYEQYF
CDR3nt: TGTGCCAGCAGCTTACGGGACAGGATTTACGAGCAGTACTTC

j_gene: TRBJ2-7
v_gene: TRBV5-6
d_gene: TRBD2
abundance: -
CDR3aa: CASSFPRGGSYEQYF
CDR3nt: TGTGCCAGCAGCTTCCCGCGGGGGGGCTCCTACGAGCAGTACTTC

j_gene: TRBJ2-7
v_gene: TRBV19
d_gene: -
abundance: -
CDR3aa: CASSTRTGRATYEQYF
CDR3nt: TGTGCCAGTAGTACCCGTACAGGGAGGGCTACCTACGAGCAGTACTTC

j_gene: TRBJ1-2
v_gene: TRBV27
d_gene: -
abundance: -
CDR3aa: CASSISDGGRVGGYTF
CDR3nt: TGTGCCAGCAGTATCTCGGACGGAGGGCGAGTAGGTGGCTACACCTTC

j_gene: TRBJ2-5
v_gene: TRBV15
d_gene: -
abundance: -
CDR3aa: CATSRHRARETQYF
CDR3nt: TGTGCCACCAGCAGGCACAGGGCTCGGGAGACCCAGTACTTC

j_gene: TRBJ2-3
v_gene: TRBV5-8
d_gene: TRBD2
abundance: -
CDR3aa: CASSSGLVTDTQYF
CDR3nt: TGTGCCAGCAGCTCCGGACTAGTCACAGATACGCAGTATTTT

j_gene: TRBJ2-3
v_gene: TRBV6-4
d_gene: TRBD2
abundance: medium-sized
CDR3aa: CASSDSATSGGSSTDTQYF
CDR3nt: TGTGCCAGCAGTGACTCAGCGACTAGCGGGGGGTCAAGCACAGATACGCAGTATTTT

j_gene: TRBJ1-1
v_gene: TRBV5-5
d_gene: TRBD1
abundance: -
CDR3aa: CASSKGQGAIEAFF
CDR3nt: TGTGCCAGCAGCAAGGGACAGGGGGCGATTGAAGCTTTCTTT